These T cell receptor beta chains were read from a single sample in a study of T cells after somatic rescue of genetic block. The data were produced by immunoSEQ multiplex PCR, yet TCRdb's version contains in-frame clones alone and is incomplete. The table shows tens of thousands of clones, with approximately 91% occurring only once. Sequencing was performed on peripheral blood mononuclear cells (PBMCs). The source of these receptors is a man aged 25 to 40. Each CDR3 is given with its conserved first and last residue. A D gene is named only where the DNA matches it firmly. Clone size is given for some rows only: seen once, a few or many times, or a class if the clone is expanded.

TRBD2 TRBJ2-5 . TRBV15 TGTGCCACCGCAATCGGACTAGCGGAAGAGACCCAGTACTTC CATAIGLAEETQYF
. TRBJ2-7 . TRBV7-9 TGTGCCAGCAGCTTAAGCAGGGAGAGCTCCTACGAGCAGTACTTC CASSLSRESSYEQYF
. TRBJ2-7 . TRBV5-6 TGTGCCAGCAGCTTGACCCTCTCCTACGAGCAGTACTTC CASSLTLSYEQYF
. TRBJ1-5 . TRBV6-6 TGTGCCAGCAGTTCACAGGGAAACCAGCCCCAGCATTTT CASSSQGNQPQHF
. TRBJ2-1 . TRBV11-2 TGTGCCAGCAGCCTAAAACCAGGGTCTTACAATGAGCAGTTCTTC CASSLKPGSYNEQFF
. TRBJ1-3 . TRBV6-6 TGTGCCAGCAACGTCGGCAGTTTCTCTGGAAACACCATATATTTT CASNVGSFSGNTIYF
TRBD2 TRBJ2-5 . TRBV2 TGTGCCAGCAGTTTAATAGCGGGGGGGCGAAAGACCCAGTACTTC CASSLIAGGRKTQYF
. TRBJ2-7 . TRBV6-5 TGTGCCAGCAGTTCTTGGACAGATAACTACGAGCAGTACTTC CASSSWTDNYEQYF
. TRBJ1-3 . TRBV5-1 TGCGCCAGCAGCTTGGATGGGCCTTCCTCTGGAAACACCATATATTTT CASSLDGPSSGNTIYF
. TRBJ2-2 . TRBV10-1 TGCGCCAGCAGTGATTCTGCGACTACGGCTAGAGCCGGGGAGCTGTTTTTT CASSDSATTARAGELFF
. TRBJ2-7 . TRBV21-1 TGTGCCAGCAGCCTTCAGACGGAAACCTACGAGCAGTACTTC CASSLQTETYEQYF
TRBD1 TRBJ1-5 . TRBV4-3 TGCGCCAGCAGCCCCGGGACAGGGTTGGGTCAGCCCCAGCATTTT CASSPGTGLGQPQHF
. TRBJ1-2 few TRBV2 TGTGCCAGCAGTGATCCGAAACATGGCTACACCTTC CASSDPKHGYTF
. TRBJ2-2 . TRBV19 TGTGCCAGTAGTATAGCTAGCAGGGGCACCGGGGAGCTGTTTTTT CASSIASRGTGELFF
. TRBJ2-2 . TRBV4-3 TGCGCCAGCAGCCTCAGCAGGGGCCTGGACACCGGGGAGCTGTTTTTT CASSLSRGLDTGELFF
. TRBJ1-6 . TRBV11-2 TGTGCCAGCAGCTTAGTCGGACGGGGGGGCATAGGACGATCACCCCTCCACTTT CASSLVGRGGIGRSPLHF
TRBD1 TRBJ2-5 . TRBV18 TGTGCCAGCTCGGCCGGGACAGGGAACCAAGAGACCCAGTACTTC CASSAGTGNQETQYF
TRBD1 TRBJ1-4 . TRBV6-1 TGTGCCAGCAGTGGAACAGGGGTGGGAGAAAAACTGTTTTTT CASSGTGVGEKLFF
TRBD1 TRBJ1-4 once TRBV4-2 TGTGCCAGCAGCCAAGATGGCGGGACAGGGGTGGAAAAACTGTTTTTT CASSQDGGTGVEKLFF
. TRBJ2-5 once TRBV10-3 TGTGCCATCAGTGCGTTGGGGTCGGCGCAGTACTTC CAISALGSAQYF
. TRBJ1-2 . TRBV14 TGTGCCAGCAGCCAAACGGGGGTCGGCTACACCTTC CASSQTGVGYTF
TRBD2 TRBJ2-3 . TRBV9 TGTGCCAGCAGCGTAGCTACGCTAGCGGGGGTCCCAGATACGCAGTATTTT CASSVATLAGVPDTQYF
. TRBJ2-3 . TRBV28 TGTGCCAGCAGCCTCGAGGGGCCATATACGCAGTATTTT CASSLEGPYTQYF
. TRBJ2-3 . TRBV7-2 TGTGCCAGCAGCCTAGAAACGGGTACGCAGTATTTT CASSLETGTQYF
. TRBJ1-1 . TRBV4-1 TGCGCCAGCAGCCGGGCGGGGCTGAACACTGAAGCTTTCTTT CASSRAGLNTEAFF
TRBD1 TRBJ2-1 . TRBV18 TGTGCCAGCGCGACCGGGACAGGGGGCTACAATGAGCAGTTCTTC CASATGTGGYNEQFF
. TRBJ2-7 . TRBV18 TGTGCCAGCTCACCCGCCCGGGCCGTCGAGCAGTACTTC CASSPARAVEQYF
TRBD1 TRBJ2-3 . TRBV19 TGTGCCAGTAGTATAGATTGGCAGGGGGCAGATACGCAGTATTTT CASSIDWQGADTQYF
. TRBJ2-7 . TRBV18 TGTGCCAGCTCACCACAGGGGCAGGGCTACGAGCAGTACTTC CASSPQGQGYEQYF
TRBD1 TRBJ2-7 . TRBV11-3 TGTGCCAGCAGCAGAAGGACAGGACCAAGGAACGAGCAGTACTTC CASSRRTGPRNEQYF
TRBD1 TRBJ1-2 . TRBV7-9 TGTGCCAGCAGCTTCCAACTGGACAGGGATTATGGCTACACCTTC CASSFQLDRDYGYTF
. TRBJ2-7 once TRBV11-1 TGTGCCAGCAGCTTAGCCGTCACCGCGAGTGAGCAGTACTTC CASSLAVTASEQYF
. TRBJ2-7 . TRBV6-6 TGTGCCAGCAGTTACGACGGACTCGAGCAGTACTTC CASSYDGLEQYF
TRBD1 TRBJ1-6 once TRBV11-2 TGTGCCAGCAGCTTGGGGACAGCTAGGTCATCCCTCCACTTT CASSLGTARSSLHF
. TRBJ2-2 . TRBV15 TGTGCCACCAGCAGAGTCCCAGGGGAAGATACCGGGGAGCTGTTTTTT CATSRVPGEDTGELFF
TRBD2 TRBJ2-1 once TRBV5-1 TGCGCCAGCAGCCCGGGACTAGCGTATAACAATGAGCAGTTCTTC CASSPGLAYNNEQFF